The 5 T cell receptor beta chains listed next were all sequenced from one sample in a study of CD8 T cells in ankylosing spondylitis. TCRdb re-analysed the 5' RACE reads in MiXCR, keeping a single row per CDR3 protein. The sample lists about 260,000 distinct CDR3 sequences; roughly a quarter were seen once. Sequencing input: blood, either unsorted or a sorted T cell fraction (not recorded which). These receptors originate from a male donor with ankylosing spondylitis or in good health (not recorded which).

The table lists this clonotype with many counts. Written as DNA, the CDR3 is TGCAGCGTTGAAGGGGCAGGTAACTCCTACGAGCAGTACTTC. This translates into CSVEGAGNSYEQYF. The chain is built from TRBV29-1 and TRBJ2-7; unclear D gene. CDR1 SQVTM and CDR2 ANQGSEA come from the germline V gene. The length of the CDR3 is 14 residues. V gave up 1 base and J gave up 0 bases, with 10 bases separating them.

This clonotype was detected ten times or more. CDR3 bases: TGTGCCAGCAGTTACGGTCAGCAAGAGACCCAGTACTTC. Residues: CASSYGQQETQYF. The rearrangement joins TRBV6-6 to TRBJ2-5; the D is unclear. CDR1 MNHNY and CDR2 SVGAGI come from the germline V gene (reference sequence). Trimming shortened V by 2 bases and J by 2 bases, and 6 bases separated the two germline ends. The CDR3 spans 13 residues.

The table lists this clonotype with many counts. CDR3 in amino acids: CSACRDGVDNEQFF. CDR3 DNA: TGCAGTGCTTGCCGGGACGGCGTTGACAATGAGCAGTTCTTC. The rearrangement joins TRBV20-1 to TRBJ2-1; the D call may be TRBD1 or TRBD2 (5 bases each). The germline V and J ends were trimmed by 5 bases and 5 bases, with 16 bases remaining between them. Germline CDR1 is DFQATT and CDR2 is SNEGSKA (reference sequence). The CDR3 has 14 amino acids.

This clonotype was found many times. The genes are TRBV20-1 and TRBJ1-5; a weak D match, TRBD1 (5 bases). Trimming cost V 7 bases and J 7 bases, with 8 bases left between them. The V gene's germline CDR1 is DFQATT and CDR2 SNEGSKA (reference sequence). The CDR3 runs 10 residues. In DNA form, the CDR3 reads TGCAGTGTGGGGGGACAGCCCCAGCATTTT. This encodes CSVGGQPQHF.

The rearrangement links TRBV20-1 to TRBJ1-1; D remains ambiguous. V dropped 4 bases and J dropped 11 bases, with 8 bases sitting between them. CDR1 and CDR2 from the germline V gene are DFQATT and SNEGSKA (reference sequence). This CDR3 is built from 9 residues. The CDR3 is CSATPYAFF. CDR3 bases: TGCAGTGCTACCCCATATGCTTTCTTT.